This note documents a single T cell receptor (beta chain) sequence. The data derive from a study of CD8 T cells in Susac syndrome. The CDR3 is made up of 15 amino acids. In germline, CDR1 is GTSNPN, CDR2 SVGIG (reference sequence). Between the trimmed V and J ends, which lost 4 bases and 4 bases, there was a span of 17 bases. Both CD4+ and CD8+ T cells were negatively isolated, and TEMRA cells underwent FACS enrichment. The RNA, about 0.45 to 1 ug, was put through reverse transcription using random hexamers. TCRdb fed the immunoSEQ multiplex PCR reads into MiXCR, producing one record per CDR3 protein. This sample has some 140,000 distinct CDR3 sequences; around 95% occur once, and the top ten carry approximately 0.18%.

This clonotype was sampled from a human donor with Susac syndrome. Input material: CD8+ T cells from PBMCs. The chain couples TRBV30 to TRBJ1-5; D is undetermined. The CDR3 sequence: CAWTEGASANQPQHF. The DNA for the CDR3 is TGTGCCTGGACTGAGGGTGCTTCGGCTAATCAGCCCCAGCATTTT.